This TCR beta chain was recovered during a study of beta chain features in type 1 diabetes. In germline, CDR1 is SGHTA, CDR2 FQGNSA. V was shortened by 4 bases and J by 5 bases, with 6 bases between the two germline ends. This CDR3 is built from 11 residues. Reverse transcription of all isolated RNA meant that expressed TCRB transcripts were sequenced. Profiling relied on immunoSEQ multiplex PCR, and the TCRdb table lists in-frame clones only, not all of them. The sample yields more than 300,000 clones, over 9% seen once. As concerns this clone: The antigen is not known.

General study results and limits: TCRB CDR3s were moderately but significantly shorter in Type 1 diabetes patients in all four CD4+ subsets. Fewer junction insertions and more nucleotide deletions appeared in type 1 diabetes patients. PCR might preferentially amplify shorter templates, equally in patients and controls.

Sequenced sample: central memory CD4+ T cells from blood. This chain joins TRBV7-2 and TRBJ2-7; D may be TRBD1 (5 bases). This TCR was recovered from a man aged 30 to 45 with type 1 diabetes. The CDR3 protein is CASSSTDEQYF. In nucleotides, the CDR3 is TGTGCCAGCAGCTCGACAGACGAGCAGTACTTC.